A single sample is the source of the 16 T cell receptor beta chains below, sequenced in a study of human T cells and chemical hapten exposure (dated by TCRdb to about 2021). The label giving this sample's time point can be read as: pre-sensitization, week 0. Explained via the paper, the treatment or condition label denotes: therapeutic diphenylcyclopropenone sensitization with weekly scalp DPC. The method behind the library was RACE. The sequencer was a NextSeq 500. TCRdb itself trimmed the public reads at Q25 with fastp, ran MiXCR and retained productive beta chains. Each entry is one CDR3 protein sequence, shown with its most common DNA and genes. The sample includes some 98,000 distinct CDR3 sequences, with 11% observed a single time. The ten largest clones add up to around 3.1% of the sample. The material was whole blood, obtained in connection with sensitization to the hapten diphenylcyclopropenone (DPC). These receptors were taken from a woman aged 60-75 years with alopecia areata. Some clones in this sample may be carry-over from other donors' samples.

This clonotype was recorded many times. This chain connects TRBV7-8 to TRBJ1-2; D gene uncertain. V lost 1 base, J lost 8 bases, and 11 bases lay in between. CDR1 SGHVS and CDR2 FQNEAQ come from the germline V gene. This CDR3 is 13 amino acids long. CDR3 in DNA: TGTGCCAGCAGCTTAGGGTTTTTCGGGGGCTACACCTTC. Protein: CASSLGFFGGYTF. Combining the CDR3 with reference TRBV7-8 and TRBJ1-2 gives the whole variable domain GAGVSQSPRYKVAKRGQDVALRCDPISGHVSLFWYQQALGQGPEFLTYFQNEAQLDKSGLPSDRFFAERPEGSVSTLKIQRTQQEDSAVYLCASSLGFFGGYTFGSGTRLTVV.

There are many counts of this clonotype. CDR3 sequence (DNA): TGTGCCAGCAGGGAACAGGGGGACGAGCAGTACTTC. Protein sequence: CASREQGDEQYF. J is TRBJ2-7 and V is TRBV6-1, with 8 positions matching TRBD1. Germline-derived CDR1 and CDR2 are MNHNS and SASEGT. The CDR3 contains 12 residues. V trimming: 6 bases; J trimming: 5 bases; junction bases outside the gene matches: 3.

This clonotype has ten or more counts. The chain has TRBV7-3 and TRBJ1-1, with no clear D. This CDR3 spans 14 amino acids. Per germline, CDR1 SGHTA and CDR2 FQGTGA. Trimming shortened V by 5 bases and J by 4 bases, and 14 bases separated the two germline ends. This CDR3 reads CASSTGGSGTEAFF. DNA for the CDR3: TGTGCCAGCAGCACTGGCGGTTCCGGCACTGAAGCTTTCTTT.

This chain links TRBV18 with TRBJ1-6; TRBD1 matches 11 bases. This CDR3 is 17 amino acids long. In germline, CDR1 is KGHSH, CDR2 LQKENI. Trimming took 2 bases from V and 6 from J; bases not matched to a gene: 6. CDR3 in amino acids: CASSPGGQGAINSPLHF. CDR3 DNA sequence: TGTGCCAGCTCACCAGGAGGACAGGGGGCGATTAATTCACCCCTCCACTTT. Full variable domain (rest looked up from reference TRBV18 and TRBJ1-6): NAGVMQNPRHLVRRRGQEARLRCSPMKGHSHVYWYRQLPEEGLKFMVYLQKENIIDESGMPKERFSAEFPKEGPSILRIQQVVRGDSAAYFCASSPGGQGAINSPLHFGNGTRLTVT.

In its sample, this clonotype was seen many times. The genes are TRBV7-9 and TRBJ2-3; no definite D call. This CDR3 has 12 residues. V was shortened by 5 bases and J by 4 bases, with 7 bases between the two germline ends. The germline CDR1 and CDR2 sequences are SEHNR and FQNEAQ (reference sequence). The CDR3: CASSQEADTQYF. CDR3 in DNA: TGTGCCAGCAGCCAAGAGGCAGATACGCAGTATTTT.

This clonotype has at least ten counts. V is TRBV3-1 and J is TRBJ2-7; 9 bases align to TRBD1. Trimming cost V 4 bases and J 1 base; bases outside gene matches: 5. The germline CDR1 and CDR2 sequences are LGHDT and YNNKEL (reference sequence). The CDR3 totals 15 residues. In DNA, the CDR3 is TGTGCCAGCAGCCGGGAGACAGGGGGGTCCTACGAGCAGTACTTC. As protein: CASSRETGGSYEQYF.

This chain uses TRBV3-1 with TRBJ2-5; 9 nucleotides align to TRBD2. J was trimmed by 0 bases and V by 4 bases; bases with no gene match: 18. Germline V gene sequence: CDR1 LGHDT, CDR2 YNNKEL (reference sequence). The CDR3 sequence is 20 residues long. The CDR3 nucleotides read TGTGCCAGCAGCCCCAGGAATCCCGGGACTAGCTACTCTTACCAAGAGACCCAGTACTTC. Protein sequence: CASSPRNPGTSYSYQETQYF.

This clonotype was detected many times. This chain uses TRBV20-1 with TRBJ2-1; 13 bases agree with TRBD2. The V gene's germline CDR1 is DFQATT and CDR2 SNEGSKA (reference sequence). This CDR3 has 14 residues. V gave up 3 bases and J gave up 10 bases; unmatched junction bases: 6. This chain's CDR3 is CSASRTSGGGEQFF. The CDR3 coding sequence is TGCAGTGCTAGTCGGACTAGCGGGGGAGGAGAGCAGTTCTTC.

The table lists this clonotype with a few counts. The rearrangement links TRBV7-3 to TRBJ2-3, with D perhaps matching TRBD2 (5 bases). The CDR3 runs 14 residues. V lost 0 bases and J lost 1, with 5 bases in between. From germline, CDR1 is SGHTA and CDR2 FQGTGA. The CDR3 DNA sequence: TGTGCCAGCAGCTTAACTAGCGGCACAGATACGCAGTATTTT. Translated, it gives CASSLTSGTDTQYF.

This clonotype was found many times. The gene calls are TRBV7-8 and TRBJ2-5; perhaps TRBD2 as D (7 bases). Germline values: CDR1 SGHVS, CDR2 FQNEAQ. V shed 6 bases and J shed 2 bases, with 25 bases lying between them. The CDR3 runs 18 residues. The CDR3 is CASRQATIWGGRQETQYF. The CDR3 coding sequence is TGTGCCAGCAGACAGGCGACGATCTGGGGGGGCCGGCAAGAGACCCAGTACTTC.

This clonotype was counted many times. The chain recombines TRBV11-3 with TRBJ2-3, with 11 bases matching TRBD2. V was pared by 5 bases and J by 5 bases, with 12 bases of the junction left unmatched. Germline V gives CDR1 SGHNT, CDR2 YENEEA. The CDR3 has 17 residues. The CDR3 is CASSRGLTSGSVDTQYF. As DNA, the CDR3 is TGTGCCAGCAGCCGCGGCTTAACTAGCGGGAGTGTAGATACGCAGTATTTT.

This clonotype came up many times. This rearrangement joins TRBV7-9 to TRBJ1-2; unclear D gene. The CDR3 consists of 13 residues. CDR1 is SEHNR, CDR2 FQNEAQ, per germline (reference sequence). The V gene lost 3 bases and the J gene lost 7 bases, with 12 bases spanning the gap. CDR3 DNA sequence: TGTGCCAGCAGCTTCGTAGACGTCGGTGGCTACACCTTC. Translation: CASSFVDVGGYTF.

This clonotype was seen many times. This sequence joins TRBV29-1 and TRBJ1-1; TRBD1 agrees at 7 bases. V lost 6 bases, J lost 0 bases, and 4 bases stayed unmatched. Germline CDR1 reads SQVTM; CDR2 reads ANQGSEA. The CDR3 length is 13 residues. DNA of the CDR3: TGCAGCGTGTGTGACAGGGTGAACACTGAAGCTTTCTTT. Protein: CSVCDRVNTEAFF.

This clonotype was found a few times. The V call is TRBV19, the J call TRBJ2-5; 10 bases match TRBD1. V shed 3 bases, J shed 5 bases, and the junction held 12 bases outside the gene matches. This CDR3 region has 17 residues. The germline V gene encodes CDR1 LNHDA and CDR2 SQIVND (reference sequence). DNA of the CDR3: TGTGCCAGTAGTATCCTTCCGGGGACAGGGGTCGGTGAGACCCAGTACTTC. Protein: CASSILPGTGVGETQYF.

This clonotype was counted between two and nine times. This chain joins TRBV2 and TRBJ1-5; tentatively, D is TRBD1 (5 bases). V was cut by 5 bases and J by 3 bases, with 11 bases left in between. This CDR3 has 14 residues. CDR1 is SNHLY and CDR2 is FYNNEI in the germline V gene. CDR3: CASSTGRNNQPQHF. For the CDR3, the DNA is TGTGCCAGCAGTACGGGACGGAACAATCAGCCCCAGCATTTT.

This clonotype has at least ten counts. The rearrangement links TRBV30 to TRBJ1-5; 7 nucleotides line up with TRBD1. The trim removed 2 bases at V and 1 base at J, leaving 2 bases unmatched. From germline, CDR1 is GTSNPN and CDR2 SVGIG (reference sequence). This CDR3 spans 14 amino acids. The CDR3 DNA sequence: TGTGCCTGGAGTCTGGGACAGAGCAATCAGCCCCAGCATTTT. This translates into CAWSLGQSNQPQHF.